A single sample is the source of the 13 T cell receptor beta chains below, sequenced in a study of shared clonotypes between healthy human individuals. The data were produced by immunoSEQ multiplex PCR, yet TCRdb's version contains in-frame clones alone and is incomplete. The sample lists about 1,500,000 clones, 95% to 97% occurring once. Sequenced: naive CD4+ T cells sorted from blood. Subset reported: CD45RA+ positively selected. The receptors here all came from a man aged 30 to 39 in good health.

DNA for the CDR3: TGTGCCAGCAGCCCCGACAGGTACTATGGCTACACCTTC. It specifies CASSPDRYYGYTF. The V and J genes are TRBV27 and TRBJ1-2, with a weak D call TRBD1 (6 bases). Germline assignment: CDR1 MNHEY and CDR2 SMNVEV (reference sequence). The CDR3 has 13 residues. Trimming took off 6 bases at V and 3 bases at J, with 11 bases between the two ends.

V is TRBV7-9 and J is TRBJ2-7; TRBD1 might be the D (6 bases). The CDR3 runs 14 residues. V gave up 1 base and J gave up 3 bases, with 10 bases separating them. The germline V gene has CDR1 SEHNR and CDR2 FQNEAQ (reference sequence). The CDR3 DNA follows: TGTGCCAGCAGCTTAGGCCGGGACAACTACGAGCAGTACTTC. This translates into CASSLGRDNYEQYF.

The J gene is TRBJ1-1, the V gene TRBV27; D possibly corresponds to TRBD1 (6 bases). Germline values: CDR1 MNHEY, CDR2 SMNVEV (reference sequence). The CDR3 runs to 15 residues. Between the trimmed V and J ends, which lost 7 bases and 2 bases, there was a span of 17 bases. Written as DNA, the CDR3 is TGTGCCAGCAAAAAACGACAGGACACAAACACTGAAGCTTTCTTT. The encoded protein is CASKKRQDTNTEAFF.

CDR3 coding DNA: TGCGCCAGCAGCTCACAGGGGCCATCGGGTGAGCAGTACTTC. This gives the protein CASSSQGPSGEQYF. V is TRBV5-1 and J is TRBJ2-7, with 7 nucleotides matching TRBD1. The CDR3 is 14 amino acids. The trim removed 3 bases at V and 7 bases at J, leaving 10 bases unmatched. CDR1 is SGHRS, CDR2 YFSETQ, per germline.

The genes are TRBV1 and TRBJ2-3; the table calls TRBD2, which could not be checked here. TRBV1 is a pseudogene locus. This CDR3 contains 20 residues. DNA for the CDR3: TGCACCAGCAGCTATCAAATCGGGGGTAACCTGCCGCCCGCCACGGCACCGCAGTATTTT. It yields the protein CTSSYQIGGNLPPATAPQYF.

This clone was found once. V usage is TRBV2 and J usage is TRBJ2-1; D possibly uses TRBD1 or TRBD2 (5 bases each). Between the trimmed V and J ends, which lost 1 base and 7 bases, there was a span of 14 bases. Germline assignment: CDR1 SNHLY and CDR2 FYNNEI. This CDR3 spans 15 amino acids. The CDR3 nucleotides read TGTGCCAGCAGTGAAGGGTTTGACGAGGGGAATGAGCAGTTCTTC. Translated, it gives CASSEGFDEGNEQFF.

With regard to this clone: An end of the junction does not agree with germline; a read error may underlie this. V and J are TRBV11-2 and TRBJ2-5; TRBD2 might be the D (5 bases). The CDR3 has 13 amino acids. CDR1 is SGHAT, CDR2 FQNNGV, per germline. Written as DNA, the CDR3 is TGTGCCAGCAGCTTAGGGCTGGGAGAGATCCAGTACTTC. Amino acid sequence: CASSLGLGEIQYF.

The J gene is TRBJ2-7, the V gene TRBV6-5; perhaps TRBD1 as D (5 bases). V shed 2 bases and J shed 2 bases, with 13 bases lying between them. In germline, CDR1 is MNHEY, CDR2 SVGAGI. The length of the CDR3 is 15 residues. The CDR3 here is CASSYDSGWPYEQYF. CDR3 in DNA: TGTGCCAGCAGTTACGATTCAGGGTGGCCCTACGAGCAGTACTTC.

The V and J genes are TRBV27 and TRBJ2-1; 9 nucleotides line up with TRBD2. CDR3 length: 19 amino acids. V gave up 2 bases and J gave up 3 bases; unmatched junction bases: 14. The germline V gene has CDR1 MNHEY and CDR2 SMNVEV (reference sequence). Written as DNA, the CDR3 is TGTGCCAGCAGTTTAAAGGGACTAGCTGTTTTGGTCGGCTACAATGAGCAGTTCTTC. Translated: CASSLKGLAVLVGYNEQFF.

V is TRBV27 and J is TRBJ2-1, with TRBD2 as a possible D gene (6 bases). V was cut by 5 bases and J by 3 bases, with 17 bases left in between. Germline V gene lookup returns CDR1 MNHEY and CDR2 SMNVEV (reference sequence). CDR3 length: 16 amino acids. The CDR3 DNA follows: TGTGCCAGCAGTCCAAGTCCGGGACTCGACTACAATGAGCAGTTCTTC. Amino acid sequence: CASSPSPGLDYNEQFF.

V and J are TRBV5-1 and TRBJ2-6; D remains ambiguous. Germline V gene sequence: CDR1 SGHRS, CDR2 YFSETQ. The CDR3 has 18 amino acids. The V end was cut by 1 base, the J end by 0 bases, with 14 bases between. CDR3 bases: TGCGCCAGCAGCTTGTTACAGAAGAGGAACTCTGGGGCCAACGTCCTGACTTTC. This sequence encodes CASSLLQKRNSGANVLTF.

This chain joins TRBV18 and TRBJ2-4; possible D gene TRBD1, 6 bases. V lost 3 bases, J lost 7 bases, and 13 bases lay in between. Germline CDR1 is KGHSH and CDR2 is LQKENI. The CDR3 extends over 14 amino acids. CDR3 nucleotides: TGTGCCAGCTCACCGGGGCAGGGGTATAACATTCAGTACTTC. Translated: CASSPGQGYNIQYF.

The chain joins TRBV5-4 to TRBJ2-1; the match to TRBD2 covers 7 bases. The CDR3 is 15 residues long. Germline values: CDR1 SGHNT, CDR2 YYREEE (reference sequence). The V segment lost 1 base and the J segment 5 bases; nucleotides outside the gene matches: 6. The CDR3 DNA is TGTGCCAGCAGCTTGTCACTAGCGCTAAACAATGAGCAGTTCTTC. It codes for CASSLSLALNNEQFF.